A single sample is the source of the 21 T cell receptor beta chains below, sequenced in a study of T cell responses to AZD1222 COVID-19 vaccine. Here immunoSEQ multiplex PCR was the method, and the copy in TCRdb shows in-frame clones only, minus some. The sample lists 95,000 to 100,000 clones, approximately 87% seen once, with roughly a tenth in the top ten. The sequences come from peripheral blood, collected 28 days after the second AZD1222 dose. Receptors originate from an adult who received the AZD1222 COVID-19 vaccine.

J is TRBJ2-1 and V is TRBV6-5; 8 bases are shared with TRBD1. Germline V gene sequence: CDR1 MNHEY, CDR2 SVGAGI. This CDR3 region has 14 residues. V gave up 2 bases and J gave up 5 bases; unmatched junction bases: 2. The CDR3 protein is CASSYATGDNEQFF. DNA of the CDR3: TGTGCCAGCAGTTACGCGACAGGGGACAATGAGCAGTTCTTC.

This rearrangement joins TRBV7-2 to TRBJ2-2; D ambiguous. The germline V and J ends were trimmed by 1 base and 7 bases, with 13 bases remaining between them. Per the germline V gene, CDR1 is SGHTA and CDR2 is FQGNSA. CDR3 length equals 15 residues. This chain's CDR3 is CASSLGPAAYGELFF. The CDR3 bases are TGTGCCAGCAGCTTAGGTCCGGCTGCCTACGGGGAGCTGTTTTTT.

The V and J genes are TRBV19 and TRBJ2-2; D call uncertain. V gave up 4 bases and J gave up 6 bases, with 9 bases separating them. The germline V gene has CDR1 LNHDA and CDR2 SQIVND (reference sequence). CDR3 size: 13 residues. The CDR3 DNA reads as TGTGCCAGTAGTAAAGCTGGAGCCGGGGAGCTGTTTTTT. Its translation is CASSKAGAGELFF.

The CDR3 coding sequence is TGTGCCAGCAGTTCGGACAGGGATCAGCCCCAGCATTTT. Amino acids: CASSSDRDQPQHF. J is TRBJ1-5 and V is TRBV4-2, with 8 bases aligning to TRBD1. The V segment lost 6 bases and the J segment 5 bases; nucleotides outside the gene matches: 3. From germline, CDR1 is LGHNA and CDR2 YNFKEQ. There are 13 residues in the CDR3.

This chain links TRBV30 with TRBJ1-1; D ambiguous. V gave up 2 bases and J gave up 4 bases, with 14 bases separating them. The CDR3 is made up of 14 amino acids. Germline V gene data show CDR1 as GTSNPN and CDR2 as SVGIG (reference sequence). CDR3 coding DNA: TGTGCCTGGAGTCCCACTGGCCGCGGCACTGAAGCTTTCTTT. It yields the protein CAWSPTGRGTEAFF.

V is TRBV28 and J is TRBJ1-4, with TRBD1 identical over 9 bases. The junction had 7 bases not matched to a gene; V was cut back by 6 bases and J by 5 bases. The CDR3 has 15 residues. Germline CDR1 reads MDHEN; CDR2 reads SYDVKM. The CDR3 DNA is TGTGCCAGCAGCCTGTCCGGGACAGGGAATGAAAAACTGTTTTTT. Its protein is CASSLSGTGNEKLFF. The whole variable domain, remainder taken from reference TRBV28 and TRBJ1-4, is DVKVTQSSRYLVKRTGEKVFLECVQDMDHENMFWYRQDPGLGLRLIYFSYDVKMKEKGDIPEGYSVSREKKERFSLILESASTNQTSMYLCASSLSGTGNEKLFFGSGTQLSVL.

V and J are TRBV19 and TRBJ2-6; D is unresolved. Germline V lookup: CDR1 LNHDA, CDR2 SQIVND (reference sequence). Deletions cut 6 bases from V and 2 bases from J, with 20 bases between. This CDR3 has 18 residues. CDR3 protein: CASSTQVRPGTGANVLTF. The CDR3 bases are TGTGCCAGTAGCACCCAAGTGAGGCCCGGAACTGGGGCCAACGTCCTGACTTTC. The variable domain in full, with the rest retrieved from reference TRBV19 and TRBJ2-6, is DGGITQSPKYLFRKEGQNVTLSCEQNLNHDAMYWYRQDPGQGLRLIYYSQIVNDFQKGDIAEGYSVSREKKESFPLTVTSAQKNPTAFYLCASSTQVRPGTGANVLTFGAGSRLTVL.

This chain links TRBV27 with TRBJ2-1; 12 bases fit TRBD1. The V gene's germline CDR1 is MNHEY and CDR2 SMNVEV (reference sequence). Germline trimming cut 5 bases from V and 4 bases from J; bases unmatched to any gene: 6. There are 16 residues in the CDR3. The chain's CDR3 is CASSQTGQGAYNEQFF. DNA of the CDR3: TGTGCCAGCAGTCAAACGGGACAGGGGGCATACAATGAGCAGTTCTTC.

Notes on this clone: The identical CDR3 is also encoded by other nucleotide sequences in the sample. The CDR3 nucleotides are TGTGCCAGCAGCCCCGGGCCTTCCTACGAGCAGTACTTC. Its translation: CASSPGPSYEQYF. J is TRBJ2-7 and V is TRBV3-1 (or the pseudogene TRBV3-2); unclear D gene. The V end lost 4 bases, the J end lost 1 base, and 8 bases lay between the germline ends. Germline-derived CDR1 and CDR2 are LGHDT and YNNKEL (reference sequence). The CDR3 covers 13 residues.

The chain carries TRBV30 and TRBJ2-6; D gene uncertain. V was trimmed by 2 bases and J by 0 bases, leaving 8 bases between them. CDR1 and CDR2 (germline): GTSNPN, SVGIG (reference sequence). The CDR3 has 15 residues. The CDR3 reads CAWSLRASGANVLTF. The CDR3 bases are TGTGCCTGGAGTCTTCGGGCCTCTGGGGCCAACGTCCTGACTTTC.

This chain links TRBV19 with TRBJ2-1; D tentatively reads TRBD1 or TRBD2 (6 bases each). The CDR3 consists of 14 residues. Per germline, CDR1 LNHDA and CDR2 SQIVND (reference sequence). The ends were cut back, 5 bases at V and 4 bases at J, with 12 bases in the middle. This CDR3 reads CASSHGGRYNEQFF. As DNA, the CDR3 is TGTGCCAGTAGTCATGGGGGGCGTTACAATGAGCAGTTCTTC.

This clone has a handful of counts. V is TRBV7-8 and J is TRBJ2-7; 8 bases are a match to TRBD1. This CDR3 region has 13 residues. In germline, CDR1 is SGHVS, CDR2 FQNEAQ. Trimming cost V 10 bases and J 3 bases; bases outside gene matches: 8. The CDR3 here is CATSQGASYEQYF. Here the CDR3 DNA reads TGTGCCACAAGCCAGGGGGCTAGCTACGAGCAGTACTTC.

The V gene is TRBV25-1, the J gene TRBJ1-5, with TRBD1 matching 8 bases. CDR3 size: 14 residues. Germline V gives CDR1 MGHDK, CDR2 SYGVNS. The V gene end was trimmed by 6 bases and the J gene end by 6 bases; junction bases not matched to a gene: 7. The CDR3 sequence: CASRQQGEGQPQHF. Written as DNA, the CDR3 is TGTGCCAGCAGGCAACAGGGGGAAGGTCAGCCCCAGCATTTT.

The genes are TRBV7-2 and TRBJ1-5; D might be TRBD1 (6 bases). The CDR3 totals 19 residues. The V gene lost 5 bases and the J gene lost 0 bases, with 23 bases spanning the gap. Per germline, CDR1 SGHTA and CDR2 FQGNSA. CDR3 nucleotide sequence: TGTGCCAGCAGCGAAAGGGCGTCAGGGGTCCCCATTAGCAATCAGCCCCAGCATTTT. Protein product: CASSERASGVPISNQPQHF. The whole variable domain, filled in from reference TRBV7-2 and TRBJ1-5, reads GAGVSQSPSNKVTEKGKDVELRCDPISGHTALYWYRQSLGQGLEFLIYFQGNSAPDKSGLPSDRFSAERTGGSVSTLTIQRTQQEDSAVYLCASSERASGVPISNQPQHFGDGTRLSIL.

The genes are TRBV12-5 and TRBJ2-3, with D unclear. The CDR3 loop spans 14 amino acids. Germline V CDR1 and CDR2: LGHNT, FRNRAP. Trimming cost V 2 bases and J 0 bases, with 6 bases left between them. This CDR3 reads CASGLTASTDTQYF. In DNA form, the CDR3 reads TGTGCTAGTGGTTTGACGGCTAGCACAGATACGCAGTATTTT. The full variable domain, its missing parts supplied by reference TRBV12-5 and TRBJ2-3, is DARVTQTPRHKVTEMGQEVTMRCQPILGHNTVFWYRQTMMQGLELLAYFRNRAPLDDSGMPKDRFSAEMPDATLATLKIQPSEPRDSAVYFCASGLTASTDTQYFGPGTRLTVL.

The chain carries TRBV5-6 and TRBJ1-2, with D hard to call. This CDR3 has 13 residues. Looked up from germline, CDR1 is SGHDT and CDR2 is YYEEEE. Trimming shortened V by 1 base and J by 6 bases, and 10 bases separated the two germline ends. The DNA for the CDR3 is TGTGCCAGCAGCTTGCGGCCAGGTGATGGCTACACCTTC. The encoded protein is CASSLRPGDGYTF.

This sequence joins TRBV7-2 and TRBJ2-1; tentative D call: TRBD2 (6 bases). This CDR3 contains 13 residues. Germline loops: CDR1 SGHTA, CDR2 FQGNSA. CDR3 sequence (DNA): TGTGCGGGCGGACGCGGGGTCGACAATGAGCAGTTCTTC. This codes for CAGGRGVDNEQFF.

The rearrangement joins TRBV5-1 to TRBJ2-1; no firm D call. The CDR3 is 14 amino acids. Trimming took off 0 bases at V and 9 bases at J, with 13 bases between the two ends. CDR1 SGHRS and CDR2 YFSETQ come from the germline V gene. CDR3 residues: CASSLEITKREQFF. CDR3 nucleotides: TGCGCCAGCAGCTTGGAGATTACGAAGCGTGAGCAGTTCTTC.

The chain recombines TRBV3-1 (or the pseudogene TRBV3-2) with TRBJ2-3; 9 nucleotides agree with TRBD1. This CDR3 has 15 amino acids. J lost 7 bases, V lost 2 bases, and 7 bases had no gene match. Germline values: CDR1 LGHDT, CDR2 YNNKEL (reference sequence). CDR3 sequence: CASSQPGQGPHTQYF. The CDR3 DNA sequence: TGTGCCAGCAGCCAACCGGGACAGGGCCCACATACGCAGTATTTT.

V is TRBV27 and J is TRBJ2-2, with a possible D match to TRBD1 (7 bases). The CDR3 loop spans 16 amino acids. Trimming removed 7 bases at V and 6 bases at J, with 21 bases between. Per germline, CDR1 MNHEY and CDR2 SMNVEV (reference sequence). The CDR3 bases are TGTGCCAGCACTTCAATGGAGGGGGCCTTTCCCGGGGAGCTGTTTTTT. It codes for CASTSMEGAFPGELFF.

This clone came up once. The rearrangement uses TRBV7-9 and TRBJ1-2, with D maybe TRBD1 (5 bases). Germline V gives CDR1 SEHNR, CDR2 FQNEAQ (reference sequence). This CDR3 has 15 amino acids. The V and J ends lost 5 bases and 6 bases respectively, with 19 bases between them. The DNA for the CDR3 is TGTGCCAGCAGCGTATATCGGGACGGGGCGGATGGCTACACCTTC. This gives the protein CASSVYRDGADGYTF.